The entry below gives a single TCR beta chain sequence along with its context. Each TRB amplification used roughly 220-550 ng of genomic DNA from blood. This entry is derived from a study of T and B cells in COVID-19 patients. TRB rearrangements were amplified by multiplex PCR with BIOMED2 TRB-A/B primers. TCRdb reprocessed the multiplex PCR reads via MiXCR and lists one record per CDR3 protein. The table has 6,000 to 9,000 distinct CDR3 sequences, approximately 24% seen once; the top ten hold about a sixth. Germline CDR1 and CDR2: DFQATT and SNEGSKA (reference sequence). CDR3 length: 16 residues. The J segment lost 2 bases and the V segment lost 3 bases, leaving 10 bases of the junction unmatched.

Sequenced: blood. The clonotype was recovered from a human donor with active COVID-19. This chain links TRBV20-1 with TRBJ2-1, with 7 bases that match TRBD2. CDR3 protein: CSARETGLAAYNEQFF. The CDR3 nucleotides read TGCAGTGCTAGGGAAACCGGGCTAGCGGCCTACAATGAGCAGTTCTTC.